This T cell receptor (beta chain) emerged from a study of blood T cell repertoires in COVID-19. Study in general: Researchers got acute and convalescent COVID-19 samples from the United States, Italy and Spain. The cDNA or gDNA used as material had been derived from T cells, B-cell-depleted T cells, or PBMCs.

Germline CDR1 and CDR2: LGHDT and YNNKEL (reference sequence). The V end was cut by 1 base, the J end by 1 base, with 12 bases between. CDR3 length: 16 residues. The table lists this clone with a count of one. Original methodology: How many nucleated cells were present was estimated from reference gene primer amplification. The table came from immunoSEQ multiplex PCR; TCRdb's copy has only in-frame clones and leaves some out. The D gene and trimming were derived from the DNA, and the V and J assignments and clone size from that table. The sample records around 58,000 clones, about four fifths being singletons.

The material sequenced was PBMCs or T cells enriched from blood (not recorded which). The chain links TRBV3-1 (or the pseudogene TRBV3-2) to TRBJ2-3; tentatively, D is TRBD2 (6 bases). The TCR originated in a woman aged 40 to 50 with acute COVID-19. CDR3 in amino acids: CASSQGIAAGTDTQYF. In DNA, the CDR3 is TGTGCCAGCAGCCAAGGGATAGCGGCGGGCACAGATACGCAGTATTTT.